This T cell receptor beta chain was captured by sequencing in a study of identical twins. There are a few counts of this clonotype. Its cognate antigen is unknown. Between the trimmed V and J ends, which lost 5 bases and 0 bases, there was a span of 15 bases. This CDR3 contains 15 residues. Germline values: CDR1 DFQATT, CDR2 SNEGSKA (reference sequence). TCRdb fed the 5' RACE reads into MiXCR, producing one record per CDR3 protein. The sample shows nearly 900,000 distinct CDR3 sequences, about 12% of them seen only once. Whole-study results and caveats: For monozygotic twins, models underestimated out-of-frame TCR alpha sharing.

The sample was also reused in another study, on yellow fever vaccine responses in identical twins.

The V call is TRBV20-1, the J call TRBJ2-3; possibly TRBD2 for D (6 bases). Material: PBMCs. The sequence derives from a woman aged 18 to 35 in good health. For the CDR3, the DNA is TGCAGTGCTCGTCGGGAGTCGTGGAGCACAGATACGCAGTATTTT. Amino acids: CSARRESWSTDTQYF.